A selection of T cell receptor beta chains follows, all from one sample in a study of T cell responses to AZD1222 COVID-19 vaccine. TCRdb keeps only in-frame clones here, not all; method: immunoSEQ multiplex PCR. The sample carries around 150,000 clones, about four fifths recorded once. Sequenced material: peripheral blood, taken on day 0 of AZD1222 vaccination. The receptors stem from an adult in good health. The CDR3 runs from the conserved cysteine through the conserved F or W. Fields, in order: J gene, D gene, clone size, V gene, CDR3 DNA, CDR3 protein. D genes are given only for firm matches. Where a row states a size, it is once, few, many or the class of an expanded clone; other rows omit it.

>TRBJ1-2|-|-|TRBV19
TGTGCCAGTAGTATATTCAGGGTGGGAGCTGGCTACACCTTC
CASSIFRVGAGYTF
>TRBJ2-2|-|few|TRBV6-5
TGTGCCAGCAGGAGGGGGAGCACCTACACCGGGGAGCTGTTTTTT
CASRRGSTYTGELFF
>TRBJ1-1|-|-|TRBV28
TGTGCCAGCACCGGGGGTGGGGCGAAGAACACTGAAGCTTTCTTT
CASTGGGAKNTEAFF
>TRBJ1-5|-|-|TRBV28
TGTGCCAGCAGTTTGGGTCAGAATAATCAGCCCCAGCATTTT
CASSLGQNNQPQHF
>TRBJ2-3|TRBD1|-|TRBV2
TGTGCCAGCACTCGGGACAGATCCACAGATACGCAGTATTTT
CASTRDRSTDTQYF
>TRBJ2-1|TRBD2|-|TRBV11-3
TGTGCCAGCAGCCTAGGGACTAGCGGGGGGCGGTACGGACGATACAATGAGCAGTTCTTC
CASSLGTSGGRYGRYNEQFF
>TRBJ1-4|-|-|TRBV9
TGTGCCAGCAGCGTAGTCGGTGAAAAACTGTTTTTT
CASSVVGEKLFF
>TRBJ1-1|-|-|TRBV2
TGTGCCAGCACATGGGGGATCACTGAAGCTTTCTTT
CASTWGITEAFF
>TRBJ2-2|-|-|TRBV5-1
TGCGCCAGCAGCTTCCTAGTCACCGGGGAGCTGTTTTTT
CASSFLVTGELFF
>TRBJ2-1|-|-|TRBV18
TGTGCCAGCTCACCCATTGCAGGGAACTCCTACAATGAGCAGTTCTTC
CASSPIAGNSYNEQFF
>TRBJ2-3|TRBD2|once|TRBV5-8
TGTGCCAGCAGCCCGCGACTAGCGGGGGTTTTT
CASSPRLAGVF